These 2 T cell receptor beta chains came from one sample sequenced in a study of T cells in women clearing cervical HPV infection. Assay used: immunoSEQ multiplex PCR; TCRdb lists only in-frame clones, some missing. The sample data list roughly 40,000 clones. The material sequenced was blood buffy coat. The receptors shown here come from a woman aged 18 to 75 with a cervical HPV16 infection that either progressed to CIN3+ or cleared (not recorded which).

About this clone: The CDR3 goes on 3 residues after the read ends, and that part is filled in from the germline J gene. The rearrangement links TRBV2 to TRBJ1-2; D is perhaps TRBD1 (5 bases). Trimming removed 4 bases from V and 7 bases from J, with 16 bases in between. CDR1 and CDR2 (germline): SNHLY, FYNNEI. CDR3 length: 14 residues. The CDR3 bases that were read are TGTGCCAGCAGTGGGGGGGAGGGACGGGGTGGC. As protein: CASSGGEGRGG. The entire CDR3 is CASSGGEGRGGYTF.

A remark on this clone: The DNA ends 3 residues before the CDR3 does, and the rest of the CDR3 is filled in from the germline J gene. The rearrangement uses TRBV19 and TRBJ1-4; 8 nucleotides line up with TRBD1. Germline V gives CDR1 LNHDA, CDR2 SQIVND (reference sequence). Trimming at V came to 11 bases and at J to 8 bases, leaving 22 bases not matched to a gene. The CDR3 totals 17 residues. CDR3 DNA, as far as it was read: TGTGCCTGTCATGTTAACCGCAGGGGGCAGCGAGGGGAAAAA. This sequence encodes CACHVNRRGQRGEK. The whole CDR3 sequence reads CACHVNRRGQRGEKLFF.